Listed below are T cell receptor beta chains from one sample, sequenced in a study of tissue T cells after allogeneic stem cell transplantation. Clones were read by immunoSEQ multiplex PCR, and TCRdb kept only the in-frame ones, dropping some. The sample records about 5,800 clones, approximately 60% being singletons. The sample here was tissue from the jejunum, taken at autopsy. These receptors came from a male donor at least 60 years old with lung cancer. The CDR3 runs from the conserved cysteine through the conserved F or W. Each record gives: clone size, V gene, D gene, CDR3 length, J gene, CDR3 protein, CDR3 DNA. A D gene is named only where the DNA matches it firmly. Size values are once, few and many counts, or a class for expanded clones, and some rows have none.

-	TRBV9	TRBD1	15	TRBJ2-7	CASSLRGDSNYEQYF	TGTGCCAGCAGCCTCAGAGGGGACAGCAACTACGAGCAGTACTTC
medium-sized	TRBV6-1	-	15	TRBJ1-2	CASSESRGGEYGYTF	TGTGCCAGCAGTGAATCTCGGGGGGGAGAGTATGGCTACACCTTC
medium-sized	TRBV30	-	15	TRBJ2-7	CAWSAVREGPYEQYF	TGTGCCTGGAGTGCGGTAAGGGAAGGACCCTACGAGCAGTACTTC
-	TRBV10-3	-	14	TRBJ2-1	CAIRGEGSYNEQFF	TGTGCCATCAGGGGAGAAGGGTCCTACAATGAGCAGTTCTTC
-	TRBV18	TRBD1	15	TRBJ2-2	CASSLGQGWTGELFF	TGTGCCAGCTCCCTCGGACAGGGTTGGACCGGGGAGCTGTTTTTT
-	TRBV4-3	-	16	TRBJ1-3	CASSQDHRSSGNTIYF	TGCGCCAGCAGCCAAGATCATCGGAGCTCTGGAAACACCATATATTTT
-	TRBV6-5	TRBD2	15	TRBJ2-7	CASSFGLAVTYEQYF	TGTGCCAGCAGTTTTGGACTAGCGGTTACCTACGAGCAGTACTTC
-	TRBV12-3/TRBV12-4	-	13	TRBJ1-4	CASRAPSGEKLFF	TGTGCCAGCAGAGCACCCTCCGGTGAAAAACTGTTTTTT
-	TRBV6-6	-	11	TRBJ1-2	CASSQLYGYTF	TGTGCCAGCAGCCAGCTCTATGGCTACACCTTC
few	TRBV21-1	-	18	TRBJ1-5	CASSNWSFWGADNQPQHF	TGTGCCAGCAGCAACTGGTCTTTCTGGGGGGCAGATAATCAGCCCCAGCATTTT
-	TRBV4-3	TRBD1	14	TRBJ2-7	CASSRYEGQSEQYF	TGCGCCAGCAGCCGGTACGAGGGACAGTCCGAGCAGTACTTC
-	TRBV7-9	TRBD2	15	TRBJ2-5	CASSSGAGGEETQYF	TGTGCCAGCAGTTCTGGGGCGGGAGGGGAAGAGACCCAGTACTTC
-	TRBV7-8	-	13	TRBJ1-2	CASSLGTVVGYTF	TGTGCCAGCAGCTTAGGGACAGTGGTTGGCTACACCTTC
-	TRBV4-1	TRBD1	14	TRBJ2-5	CASSRVTGVETQYF	TGCGCCAGCAGCCGAGTGACAGGGGTGGAGACCCAGTACTTC
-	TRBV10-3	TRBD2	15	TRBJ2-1	CAINPSGSAWNEQFF	TGTGCCATCAATCCAAGCGGGAGTGCTTGGAATGAGCAGTTCTTC
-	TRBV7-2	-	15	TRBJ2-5	CASSLGGGEGSAQYF	TGTGCCAGCAGCTTAGGTGGCGGGGAAGGGAGCGCCCAGTACTTC
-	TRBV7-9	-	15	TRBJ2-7	CASSLRQGTSHEQYF	TGTGCCAGCAGCTTACGACAGGGCACTAGCCACGAGCAGTACTTC
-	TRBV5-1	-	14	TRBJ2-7	CASSLVPTAYEQYF	TGCGCCAGCAGCTTGGTACCTACGGCCTACGAGCAGTACTTC
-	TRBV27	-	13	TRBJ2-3	CASSLRQTDTQYF	TGTGCCAGCAGTTTGAGGCAGACAGATACGCAGTATTTT
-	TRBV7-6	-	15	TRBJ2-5	CASSRPTGYQETQYF	TGTGCCAGCAGCCGTCCTACAGGGTACCAAGAGACCCAGTACTTC
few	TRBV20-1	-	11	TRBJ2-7	CSAAALYEQYF	TGCAGTGCCGCGGCTCTCTACGAGCAGTACTTC
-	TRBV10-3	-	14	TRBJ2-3	CASTTGAPVGTQYF	TGTGCCAGTACAACCGGGGCGCCCGTTGGTACGCAGTATTTT
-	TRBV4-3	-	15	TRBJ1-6	CASSQGADNNSPLHF	TGCGCCAGCAGCCAAGGGGCGGACAACAATTCACCCCTCCACTTT
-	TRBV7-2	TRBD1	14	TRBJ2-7	CASSLQGASYEQYF	TGTGCCAGCAGCTTACAGGGGGCCTCCTACGAGCAGTACTTC
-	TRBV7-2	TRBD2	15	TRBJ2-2	CASSSSGGASGELFF	TGTGCCAGCAGCTCGAGCGGGGGGGCTTCCGGGGAGCTGTTTTTT
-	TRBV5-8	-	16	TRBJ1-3	CASSRDRSFSGNTIYF	TGTGCCAGCAGCCGCGACAGAAGCTTCTCTGGAAACACCATATATTTT
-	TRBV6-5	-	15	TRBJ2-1	CATSHSRRANNEQFF	TGTGCCACCTCTCATTCTAGGCGGGCCAACAATGAGCAGTTCTTC
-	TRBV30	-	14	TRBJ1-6	CAWSGTTSRPPLHF	TGTGCCTGGAGTGGAACCACATCGAGACCACCCCTCCACTTT
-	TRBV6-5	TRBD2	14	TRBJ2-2	CASRGTTNGGELFF	TGTGCCAGCAGGGGGACTACCAATGGTGGGGAGCTGTTTTTT
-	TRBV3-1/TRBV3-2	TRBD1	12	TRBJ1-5	CARIRGRQPQHF	TGTGCCAGAATCAGGGGGCGGCAGCCCCAGCATTTT
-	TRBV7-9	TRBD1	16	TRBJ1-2	CASSPSPGGGEDGYTF	TGTGCCAGCAGCCCAAGTCCAGGGGGCGGGGAGGATGGCTACACCTTC
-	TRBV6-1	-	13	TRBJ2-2	CASSDGNTGELFF	TGTGCCAGCAGTGACGGGAACACCGGGGAGCTGTTTTTT
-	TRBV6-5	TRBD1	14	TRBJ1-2	CASSRTGDNYGYTF	TGTGCCAGCAGCCGGACAGGGGACAACTATGGCTACACCTTC
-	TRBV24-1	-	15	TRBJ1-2	CADRRATKSSYGYTF	TGTGCCGACCGACGGGCGACGAAATCATCCTATGGCTACACCTTC
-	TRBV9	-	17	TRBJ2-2	CASSDLGRRPAGGELFF	TGTGCCAGCAGCGACCTGGGACGGCGCCCAGCGGGCGGGGAGCTGTTTTTT
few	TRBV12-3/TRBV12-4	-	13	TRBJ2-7	CASSRDGAYEQYF	TGTGCCAGCAGTAGGGACGGAGCCTACGAGCAGTACTTC
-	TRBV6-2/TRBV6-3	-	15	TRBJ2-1	CASSRGDPSYNEQFF	TGTGCCAGCAGCCGCGGGGATCCTTCCTACAATGAGCAGTTCTTC
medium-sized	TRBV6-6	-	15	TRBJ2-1	CASSPQGSSYNEQFF	TGTGCCAGCAGCCCCCAAGGGAGCTCCTACAATGAGCAGTTCTTC
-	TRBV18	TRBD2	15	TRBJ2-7	CASSPPLAGAYEQYF	TGTGCCAGCTCACCACCACTAGCGGGTGCCTACGAGCAGTACTTC
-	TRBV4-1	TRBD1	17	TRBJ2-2	CASSGTGSTTNTGELFF	TGCGCCAGCAGCGGGACAGGGTCCACCACCAACACCGGGGAGCTGTTTTTT
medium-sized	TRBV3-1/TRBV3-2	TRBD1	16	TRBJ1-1	CASSQRGQGMGTEAFF	TGTGCCAGCAGTCAGAGGGGACAGGGTATGGGCACTGAAGCTTTCTTT
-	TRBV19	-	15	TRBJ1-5	CASSIVRHSNQPQHF	TGTGCCAGTAGTATAGTCAGACACAGTAATCAGCCCCAGCATTTT
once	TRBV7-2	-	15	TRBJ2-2	CASSLAGFDTGELFF	TGTGCCAGCAGCTTAGCCGGCTTTGACACCGGGGAGCTGTTTTTT
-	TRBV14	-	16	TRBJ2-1	CASSQDPGDSYNEQFF	TGTGCCAGCAGCCAAGATCCCGGAGACTCCTACAATGAGCAGTTCTTC
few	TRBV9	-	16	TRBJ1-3	CASSVQGLASGNTIYF	TGTGCCAGCAGCGTACAGGGGCTGGCCTCTGGAAACACCATATATTTT
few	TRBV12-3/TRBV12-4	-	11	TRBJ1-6	CASTLGSPLHF	TGTGCCAGCACCCTTGGATCACCCCTCCACTTT
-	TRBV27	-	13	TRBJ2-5	CASSRDLQETQYF	TGTGCCAGCAGCCGGGACTTACAAGAGACCCAGTACTTC
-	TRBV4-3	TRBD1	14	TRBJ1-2	CASSPGTGLIRYTF	TGCGCCAGCAGCCCGGGGACAGGGCTTATTCGCTACACCTTC
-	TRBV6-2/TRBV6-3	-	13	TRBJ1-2	CASSSQGAYGYTF	TGTGCCAGCAGTTCCCAGGGAGCCTATGGCTACACCTTC
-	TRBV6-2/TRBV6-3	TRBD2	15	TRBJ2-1	CASSRGTSGRNEQFF	TGTGCCAGCAGTCGGGGGACTAGCGGGCGTAATGAGCAGTTCTTC
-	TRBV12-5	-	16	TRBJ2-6	CASGLHWVSGANVLTF	TGTGCTAGTGGTCTTCATTGGGTTTCTGGGGCCAACGTCCTGACTTTC
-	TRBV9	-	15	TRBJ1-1	CASSSRGNMNTEAFF	TGTGCCAGCAGCTCCAGAGGGAACATGAACACTGAAGCTTTCTTT
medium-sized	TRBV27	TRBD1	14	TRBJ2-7	CASREQGLSSEQYF	TGTGCCAGCAGGGAACAGGGGCTCTCGAGTGAGCAGTACTTC
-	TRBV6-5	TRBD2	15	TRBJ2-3	CASSLEGLPTNTQYF	TGTGCCAGCAGTCTAGAGGGACTACCCACGAATACGCAGTATTTT
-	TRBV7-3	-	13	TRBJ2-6	CASSSPGANVLTF	TGTGCCAGCAGCTCCCCTGGGGCCAACGTCCTGACTTTC
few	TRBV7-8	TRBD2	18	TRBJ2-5	CASTENHGLAGRQETQYF	TGTGCCAGCACCGAAAATCACGGACTAGCGGGACGCCAAGAGACCCAGTACTTC
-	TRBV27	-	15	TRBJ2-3	CASFPSRASTDTQYF	TGTGCCAGCTTTCCCTCCCGAGCTAGCACAGATACGCAGTATTTT